One and the same sample provided the 23 T cell receptor beta chains below, sequenced in a study of breast tumors, draining lymph nodes, adjacent tissues. Samples came from axillary lymph nodes draining the breast cancer. TCRdb re-called the multiplex PCR reads with MiXCR, one entry per CDR3 protein. The sample contains 200,000 or so distinct CDR3 sequences, around 29% of which appear only once. Sequencing was done on a sample of axillary lymph node tissue. The receptors derive from a female donor with breast cancer. Some clones in this sample may be carry-over from other donors' samples.

This clonotype was observed many times. The chain is built from TRBV2 and TRBJ1-3, with D perhaps matching TRBD1 (6 bases). Germline V gene lookup returns CDR1 SNHLY and CDR2 FYNNEI. The CDR3 has 17 amino acids. The germline V and J ends were trimmed by 6 bases and 2 bases, with 20 bases remaining between them. The CDR3 spells CASRGVVGQGPGNTIYF. The CDR3 nucleotides are TGTGCCAGCAGGGGGGTCGTGGGACAAGGTCCTGGAAACACCATATATTTT. The entire variable domain, with the rest obtained from reference TRBV2 and TRBJ1-3, is as follows: EPEVTQTPSHQVTQMGQEVILRCVPISNHLYFYWYRQILGQKVEFLVSFYNNEISEKSEIFDDQFSVERPDGSNFTLKIRSTKLEDSAMYFCASRGVVGQGPGNTIYFGEGSWLTVV.

This clonotype was seen ten or more times. The J gene is TRBJ1-2, the V gene TRBV2; D is perhaps TRBD1 (6 bases). The CDR3 is made up of 12 amino acids. Trimming took off 11 bases at V and 3 bases at J, with 13 bases between the two ends. Germline V lookup: CDR1 SNHLY, CDR2 FYNNEI. This CDR3 reads CAARGRDYGYTF. CDR3 DNA: TGTGCCGCGCGGGGGCGGGACTATGGCTACACCTTC.

As to this clonotype: A read error may explain this, as a much larger clone is one base away. The rearrangement links TRBV3-1 to TRBJ2-1, with 9 bases lining up with TRBD2. Germline values: CDR1 LGHDT, CDR2 YNNKEL (reference sequence). V was clipped by 4 bases and J by 11 bases; unmatched bases: 3. This CDR3 contains 12 residues. In nucleotides, the CDR3 is TGTGCCAGCAGCCCCCCTAGCGGGAAGCAGTTCTTC. This codes for CASSPPSGKQFF.

This clonotype was recorded many times. Here the CDR3 DNA reads TGTGCCAGCAGCGTCCTTGATGGGGGGCAAGGTGGCTACACCTTC. This translates into CASSVLDGGQGGYTF. V is TRBV9 and J is TRBJ1-2, with a possible D match to TRBD1 (6 bases). This CDR3 is built from 15 residues. Germline lookup yields CDR1 SGDLS and CDR2 YYNGEE. Trimming shortened V by 2 bases and J by 7 bases, and 18 bases separated the two germline ends.

The chain is built from TRBV18 and TRBJ2-3; D uncertain. In germline, CDR1 is KGHSH, CDR2 LQKENI. This CDR3 spans 14 amino acids. V lost 2 bases and J 8 bases, leaving 14 bases between the germline ends. CDR3 loop: CASSPGARRGTQYF. The CDR3 DNA follows: TGTGCCAGCTCACCAGGCGCAAGGAGAGGTACGCAGTATTTT.

Comments on this clonotype: This may stem from a read error, because a much larger clone lies one nucleotide away. This rearrangement joins TRBV11-2 to TRBJ2-6; TRBD1 matches at 7 bases. Germline loops: CDR1 SGHAT, CDR2 FQNNGV. After removal of 4 bases from V and 4 bases from J, the junction contained 10 bases not matched to a gene. The CDR3 extends over 17 amino acids. The DNA for the CDR3 is TGTGCCAGCAGCTGGGGACAGACCCCTTCGGGGGCCAACGTCCTGACTTTC. Amino acids: CASSWGQTPSGANVLTF.

As regards this clonotype: Being one base from a much bigger clone, this may be a read error. V and J are TRBV13 and TRBJ1-2; tentative D call: TRBD1 (6 bases). CDR1 is PRHDT, CDR2 FYEKMQ, per germline (reference sequence). V lost 5 bases, J lost 8 bases, and 18 bases lay in between. CDR3 size: 14 residues. CDR3 residues: CASSISGAPRGYTF. CDR3 coding DNA: TGTGCCAGCAGCATATCGGGGGCCCCAAGGGGCTACACCTTC. The variable domain in full, with the rest retrieved from reference TRBV13 and TRBJ1-2, is AAGVIQSPRHLIKEKRETATLKCYPIPRHDTVYWYQQGPGQDPQFLISFYEKMQSDKGSIPDRFSAQQFSDYHSELNMSSLELGDSALYFCASSISGAPRGYTFGSGTRLTVV.

The chain combines TRBV5-4 with TRBJ2-2; 12 nucleotides agree with TRBD2. The V gene's germline CDR1 is SGHNT and CDR2 YYREEE (reference sequence). CDR3 length equals 17 residues. Trimming cost V 0 bases and J 5 bases; bases outside gene matches: 5. The CDR3 spells CASSLELAGGTTGELFF. DNA for the CDR3: TGTGCCAGCAGCTTGGAACTAGCGGGAGGTACTACCGGGGAGCTGTTTTTT.

The V gene is TRBV7-2, the J gene TRBJ1-1; D remains unclear. CDR3 length equals 15 residues. Germline CDR1 and CDR2: SGHTA and FQGNSA. V lost 1 base, J lost 5 bases, and 14 bases lay in between. The CDR3 coding sequence is TGTGCCAGCAGCTTAGACCCGGGAACGGGGACTGAAGCTTTCTTT. Translation gives CASSLDPGTGTEAFF. The variable domain in full, completed from reference TRBV7-2 and TRBJ1-1, reads GAGVSQSPSNKVTEKGKDVELRCDPISGHTALYWYRQSLGQGLEFLIYFQGNSAPDKSGLPSDRFSAERTGGSVSTLTIQRTQQEDSAVYLCASSLDPGTGTEAFFGQGTRLTVV.

This clonotype occurred many times. V is TRBV7-9 and J is TRBJ1-4; D is uncertain. This CDR3 has 14 amino acids. Germline CDR1 reads SEHNR; CDR2 reads FQNEAQ (reference sequence). V lost 1 base and J 8 bases, leaving 11 bases between the germline ends. This CDR3 is CASSLDGFGEKLFF. DNA of the CDR3: TGTGCCAGCAGCTTAGATGGGTTTGGGGAAAAACTGTTTTTT.

This clonotype turned up a few times. This chain uses TRBV6-1 with TRBJ1-3; a possible D gene is TRBD1 (6 bases). The CDR3 is 17 amino acids. V shed 0 bases and J shed 1 base, with 13 bases lying between them. CDR1 MNHNS and CDR2 SASEGT come from the germline V gene. The CDR3 here is CASSEASGQGSGNTIYF. As DNA, the CDR3 is TGTGCCAGCAGTGAAGCGTCGGGACAAGGTTCTGGAAACACCATATATTTT.

This clonotype was counted many times. The CDR3 region has the DNA TGCAGTGCCCCGGGACAGGGTTGGGACGAGCAGTACTTC. Its translation: CSAPGQGWDEQYF. This chain joins TRBV20-1 and TRBJ2-7, with 9 bases identical to TRBD1. The trim removed 6 bases at V and 5 bases at J, leaving 8 bases unmatched. CDR3 size: 13 residues. Germline values: CDR1 DFQATT, CDR2 SNEGSKA (reference sequence).

At least ten counts were recorded for this clonotype. V usage is TRBV6-1 and J usage is TRBJ2-3; D not certain. Trimming stripped 10 bases from V and 0 bases from J, with 14 bases between. In germline, CDR1 is MNHNS, CDR2 SASEGT. The CDR3 spans 14 residues. CDR3 nucleotides: TGTGCCACCCAGACACAGACTAGCACAGATACGCAGTATTTT. The encoded protein is CATQTQTSTDTQYF.

V and J are TRBV7-9 and TRBJ1-1; no clear D. CDR3 size: 15 residues. Trimming took 0 bases from V and 3 from J, leaving 11 bases between them. Germline values: CDR1 SEHNR, CDR2 FQNEAQ (reference sequence). The CDR3 sequence is CASSLAFTGDTEAFF. CDR3 nucleotide sequence: TGTGCCAGCAGCTTAGCGTTTACTGGTGACACTGAAGCTTTCTTT.

Of note for this clonotype: The final CDR3 position lacks the conserved phenylalanine or tryptophan, pointing to a likely read error. The V and J genes are TRBV19 and TRBJ2-1, with D unclear. Germline lookup yields CDR1 LNHDA and CDR2 SQIVND (reference sequence). This CDR3 has 15 amino acids. CDR3 DNA sequence: TGTGCCAGTAGCATTAGGAGTAATTCCTGCAATGAGCAGTTCCTC. Amino acids: CASSIRSNSCNEQFL.

There are many counts of this clonotype. V usage is TRBV11-2 and J usage is TRBJ1-2, with TRBD1 identical over 8 bases. The CDR3 length is 16 residues. Trimming cost V 3 bases and J 2 bases; bases outside gene matches: 8. Germline values: CDR1 SGHAT, CDR2 FQNNGV. The chain's CDR3 is CASSLLTGTGNYGYTF. The CDR3, as DNA: TGTGCCAGCAGCTTGCTTACCGGGACAGGAAACTATGGCTACACCTTC.

This clonotype was counted between two and nine times. The V gene is TRBV30, the J gene TRBJ2-1; 10 nucleotides align to TRBD2. This CDR3 spans 15 amino acids. CDR1 GTSNPN and CDR2 SVGIG come from the germline V gene (reference sequence). J was trimmed by 7 bases and V by 0 bases; bases with no gene match: 6. This CDR3 is CAWSVKLAGYNEQFF. The CDR3 bases are TGTGCCTGGAGTGTGAAACTAGCGGGATATAATGAGCAGTTCTTC.

Concerning this clonotype: The DNA is omitted, as the CDR3 cannot be located on it reliably, and the CDR3 follows TCRdb's listing. This chain uses TRBV27 with TRBJ2-4; TRBD1 is the table's D call and was not checked against the DNA. The CDR3 is 14 residues long, counting both termini. Germline assignment: CDR1 MNHEY and CDR2 SMNVEV (reference sequence). CDR3 in amino acids: CASSFGPGGNIQYF.

This clonotype appeared many times. The chain employs TRBV20-1 and TRBJ1-4; 7 bases agree with TRBD1. Trimming removed 0 bases from V and 4 bases from J; junction bases left unmatched: 8. The CDR3 runs 16 residues. In germline, CDR1 is DFQATT, CDR2 SNEGSKA (reference sequence). The CDR3 region is CSARDPMGQLNEKLFF. The CDR3 nucleotides read TGCAGTGCTAGAGATCCGATGGGACAGCTTAATGAAAAACTGTTTTTT.

The J gene is TRBJ2-1, the V gene TRBV27, with D possibly called TRBD1 or TRBD2 (5 bases each). The V gene lost 5 bases and the J gene lost 7 bases, with 9 bases spanning the gap. This CDR3 is built from 12 residues. CDR1 is MNHEY, CDR2 SMNVEV, per germline (reference sequence). The CDR3 reads CASSQGENEQFF. The CDR3 coding sequence is TGTGCCAGCAGTCAAGGGGAGAATGAGCAGTTCTTC.

A note on this clonotype: Mismatch with germline at one junction end may stem from a read error. The chain is built from TRBV7-2 and TRBJ1-2; D unresolved. Looked up from germline, CDR1 is SGHTA and CDR2 is FQGNSA. This CDR3 has 13 residues. The CDR3 sequence is CACSPNTASGYTF. The CDR3 coding sequence is TGTGCCTGCAGCCCCAATACCGCGTCTGGCTACACCTTC.

There are many counts of this clonotype. The chain joins TRBV28 to TRBJ2-3, with D tentatively TRBD1 (6 bases). This CDR3 is built from 15 residues. Trimming removed 5 bases from V and 3 bases from J, with 15 bases in between. CDR1 and CDR2 from the germline V gene are MDHEN and SYDVKM. CDR3 coding DNA: TGTGCCAGCAGTCAGAGGGGCAGGGGTACAGATACGCAGTATTTT. Its protein product is CASSQRGRGTDTQYF.

The chain joins TRBV20-1 to TRBJ2-3; 8 positions agree with TRBD1. The V gene's germline CDR1 is DFQATT and CDR2 SNEGSKA (reference sequence). The V gene end was trimmed by 6 bases and the J gene end by 11 bases; junction bases not matched to a gene: 16. The CDR3 runs 14 residues. This CDR3 reads CSAADRDRRNEQYF. CDR3 DNA: TGCAGTGCCGCGGACAGGGATAGAAGAAATGAGCAGTATTTT.